Below, 18 T cell receptor beta chains from the same sample are listed, as sequenced in a study of blood T cell repertoires in COVID-19. Method: immunoSEQ multiplex PCR; TCRdb's copy keeps in-frame clones and lacks some. The sample lists roughly 150,000 clones, 86% occurring once. The sample was peripheral blood. These receptor sequences come from an older woman with acute or convalescent COVID-19.

This chain links TRBV5-8 with TRBJ1-5; 12 bases fit TRBD1. The CDR3 is made up of 14 amino acids. CDR1 is SGHTS and CDR2 is YDEGEE in the germline V gene. Unmatched junction bases numbered 2, after V lost 4 bases and J lost 6 bases. This CDR3 reads CASSRDRGLQPQHF. The CDR3 DNA reads TGTGCCAGCAGCAGGGACAGGGGGCTTCAGCCCCAGCATTTT. Looking up the rest from reference TRBV5-8 and TRBJ1-5 gives the full variable domain: EAGVTQSPTHLIKTRGQQATLRCSPISGHTSVYWYQQALGLGLQFLLWYDEGEERNRGNFPPRFSGRQFPNYSSELNVNALELEDSALYLCASSRDRGLQPQHFGDGTRLSIL.

This clone has just one count. V and J are TRBV7-9 and TRBJ1-6, with 9 bases that match TRBD1. The germline gives CDR1 SEHNR, CDR2 FQNEAQ (reference sequence). The trim removed 3 bases at V and 10 bases at J, leaving 4 bases unmatched. This CDR3 is built from 14 residues. This chain's CDR3 is CASSLGQGLSPLHF. Here the CDR3 DNA reads TGTGCCAGCAGCTTGGGACAGGGACTGTCACCCCTCCACTTT. Full variable domain (outside the CDR3, taken from reference TRBV7-9 and TRBJ1-6): DTGVSQNPRHKITKRGQNVTFRCDPISEHNRLYWYRQTLGQGPEFLTYFQNEAQLEKSRLLSDRFSAERPKGSFSTLEIQRTEQGDSAMYLCASSLGQGLSPLHFGNGTRLTVT.

The J gene is TRBJ1-2, the V gene TRBV16; maybe TRBD1 (6 bases). Germline CDR1 KGHSY, CDR2 FQNENV. V lost 3 bases, J lost 4 bases, and 12 bases lay in between. This CDR3 is built from 14 residues. CDR3 protein: CASSQTTGVYGYTF. Written as DNA, the CDR3 is TGTGCCAGCAGCCAGACGACAGGAGTCTATGGCTACACCTTC.

The chain combines TRBV5-1 with TRBJ1-1, with a weak D call TRBD1 (6 bases). Trimming pared 2 bases from V and 0 bases from J, leaving 8 bases between. The CDR3 covers 14 residues. The V gene's germline CDR1 is SGHRS and CDR2 YFSETQ. CDR3 sequence: CASSLWTVNTEAFF. CDR3 nucleotide sequence: TGCGCCAGCAGCTTATGGACAGTGAACACTGAAGCTTTCTTT.

The chain uses TRBV28 and TRBJ2-7; 8 bases line up with TRBD2. CDR3 length: 15 amino acids. Germline V lookup: CDR1 MDHEN, CDR2 SYDVKM. V shed 6 bases and J 5 bases; nucleotides not matched to a gene: 12. The CDR3 DNA follows: TGTGCCAGCAGGGCCTCGGGCGGGAGGAGGAACGAGCAGTACTTC. It codes for CASRASGGRRNEQYF.

Comments on this clone: This sample includes further DNA sequences coding for the same CDR3. The chain combines TRBV2 with TRBJ1-3; TRBD1 matches 8 bases. The CDR3 has 12 amino acids. V was pared by 5 bases and J by 7 bases, with 1 base of the junction left unmatched. CDR1 is SNHLY, CDR2 FYNNEI, per germline. The CDR3 reads CASSRQGNTIYF. CDR3 sequence (DNA): TGTGCCAGCAGTCGACAGGGGAACACCATATATTTT.

This clone was counted only a few times. The genes are TRBV4-2 and TRBJ2-7; D is perhaps TRBD2 (5 bases). Germline values: CDR1 LGHNA, CDR2 YNFKEQ. V shed 1 base and J shed 5 bases, with 12 bases lying between them. CDR3 size: 14 residues. In DNA form, the CDR3 reads TGTGCCAGCAGCCAAGTTCGAGGGTTCAACGAGCAGTACTTC. Protein: CASSQVRGFNEQYF.

The chain has TRBV4-3 and TRBJ1-1; 9 positions agree with TRBD1. After removal of 8 bases from V and 0 bases from J, the junction contained 7 bases not matched to a gene. Germline values: CDR1 LGHNA, CDR2 YSLEER. This CDR3 is built from 15 residues. The DNA of the CDR3 is TGCGCCAGCGCACCGGGACAGGGCTTGAACACTGAAGCTTTCTTT. It yields the protein CASAPGQGLNTEAFF.

The chain employs TRBV5-5 and TRBJ1-6; a weak D match, TRBD1 (5 bases). Between the trimmed V and J ends, which lost 2 bases and 7 bases, there was a span of 13 bases. The CDR3 runs 15 residues. Germline CDR1 and CDR2: SGHKS and YYEKEE (reference sequence). CDR3 nucleotide sequence: TGTGCCAGCAGCTTACGACAGACGGAAAATTCACCCCTCCACTTT. Protein: CASSLRQTENSPLHF.

This chain joins TRBV5-6 and TRBJ1-6; D call uncertain. CDR3 length: 16 residues. With 2 bases removed from V and 5 bases from J, the gap between germline ends came to 14 bases. Germline V lookup: CDR1 SGHDT, CDR2 YYEEEE. The CDR3 DNA reads as TGTGCCAGCAGCTTCGGCCTAGGCTTCGATAATTCACCCCTCCACTTT. Translated, it gives CASSFGLGFDNSPLHF.

The V gene is TRBV11-3, the J gene TRBJ1-1; no definite D call. The CDR3 covers 13 residues. V lost 1 base to trimming and J lost 1 base, with 4 bases between them. Per the germline V gene, CDR1 is SGHNT and CDR2 is YENEEA. CDR3 in DNA: TGTGCCAGCAGCTTAGGAGGGAACACTGAAGCTTTCTTT. As protein: CASSLGGNTEAFF.

This chain joins TRBV28 and TRBJ2-1; no reliable D call. Trimming removed 7 bases from V and 6 bases from J, with 13 bases in between. CDR1 is MDHEN and CDR2 is SYDVKM in the germline V gene. This CDR3 region has 13 residues. The DNA of the CDR3 is TGTGCCAGCATCTCTCAGAACAGCAATGAGCAGTTCTTC. This gives the protein CASISQNSNEQFF.

The chain joins TRBV30 to TRBJ1-1, with TRBD1 matching over 7 bases. This CDR3 is 13 amino acids long. Per germline, CDR1 GTSNPN and CDR2 SVGIG (reference sequence). J lost 1 base, V lost 4 bases, and 3 bases had no gene match. Written as DNA, the CDR3 is TGTGCCTGGACGGGACAGCAGAACACTGAAGCTTTCTTT. This codes for CAWTGQQNTEAFF.

The chain has TRBV28 and TRBJ2-1; TRBD2 aligns across 11 bases. In germline, CDR1 is MDHEN, CDR2 SYDVKM. J gave up 7 bases and V 1 base, and 3 bases lay outside the gene matches. The length of the CDR3 is 15 residues. CDR3 amino acids: CASSLSASGRNEQFF. CDR3 nucleotide sequence: TGTGCCAGCAGTTTATCGGCTAGCGGGAGGAATGAGCAGTTCTTC.

V and J are TRBV6-5 and TRBJ1-6; D is uncertain. CDR3 size: 15 residues. Germline V lookup: CDR1 MNHEY, CDR2 SVGAGI. V was pared by 2 bases and J by 2 bases, with 7 bases between. The CDR3 coding sequence is TGTGCCAGCAGTTACGGGAGGACCTATAATTCACCCCTCCACTTT. It codes for CASSYGRTYNSPLHF.

This clone was observed once. The J gene is TRBJ1-2, the V gene TRBV11-2; 8 bases agree with TRBD1. V dropped 3 bases and J dropped 2; count of bases not matched to a gene: 2. The length of the CDR3 is 14 residues. The germline V gene has CDR1 SGHAT and CDR2 FQNNGV. CDR3 amino acids: CASSLRTGNYGYTF. The DNA of the CDR3 is TGTGCCAGCAGCTTGAGGACAGGGAACTATGGCTACACCTTC. The entire variable domain, with the rest obtained from reference TRBV11-2 and TRBJ1-2, is as follows: EAGVAQSPRYKIIEKRQSVAFWCNPISGHATLYWYQQILGQGPKLLIQFQNNGVVDDSQLPKDRFSAERLKGVDSTLKIQPAKLEDSAVYLCASSLRTGNYGYTFGSGTRLTVV.

CDR3 DNA sequence: TGCGCCAGCAGCTTGGAGAAAACCAGGGGGGTCGGCACTGAAGCTTTCTTT. This gives the protein CASSLEKTRGVGTEAFF. The rearrangement uses TRBV5-1 and TRBJ1-1; 7 bases are shared with TRBD1. This CDR3 comprises 17 residues. V shed 0 bases, J shed 4 bases, and the junction held 12 bases outside the gene matches. CDR1 is SGHRS, CDR2 YFSETQ, per germline.

This chain connects TRBV10-2 to TRBJ2-1; D gene unclear. This CDR3 is 17 amino acids long. Per the germline V gene, CDR1 is WSHSY and CDR2 is SAAADI. V lost 2 bases and J 0 bases, leaving 14 bases between the germline ends. CDR3 residues: CASSEPHDSSSYNEQFF. CDR3 nucleotide sequence: TGCGCCAGCAGTGAGCCCCACGACTCGAGCTCCTACAATGAGCAGTTCTTC.